The sequence of this T cell receptor (beta chain) was determined in a study of blood T cell repertoires in COVID-19. This clone showed up just once. The V gene lost 2 bases and the J gene lost 8 bases, with 15 bases spanning the gap. Germline V lookup: CDR1 MRHNA, CDR2 SNTAGT. This CDR3 spans 14 amino acids. Method: immunoSEQ multiplex PCR; TCRdb's copy keeps in-frame clones and lacks some. The repertoire consists of about 21,000 clones, with almost 90% occurring once and the leading ten covering roughly 10%. The chain uses TRBV6-4 and TRBJ1-2, with D perhaps matching TRBD1 (6 bases). The sequence was obtained from a human donor in a cohort sampled during active COVID-19. The sample taken for sequencing was peripheral blood. Here the CDR3 reads CASSDTNRVGGYTF. The CDR3 DNA is TGTGCCAGCAGTGACACAAACAGGGTCGGAGGCTACACCTTC.